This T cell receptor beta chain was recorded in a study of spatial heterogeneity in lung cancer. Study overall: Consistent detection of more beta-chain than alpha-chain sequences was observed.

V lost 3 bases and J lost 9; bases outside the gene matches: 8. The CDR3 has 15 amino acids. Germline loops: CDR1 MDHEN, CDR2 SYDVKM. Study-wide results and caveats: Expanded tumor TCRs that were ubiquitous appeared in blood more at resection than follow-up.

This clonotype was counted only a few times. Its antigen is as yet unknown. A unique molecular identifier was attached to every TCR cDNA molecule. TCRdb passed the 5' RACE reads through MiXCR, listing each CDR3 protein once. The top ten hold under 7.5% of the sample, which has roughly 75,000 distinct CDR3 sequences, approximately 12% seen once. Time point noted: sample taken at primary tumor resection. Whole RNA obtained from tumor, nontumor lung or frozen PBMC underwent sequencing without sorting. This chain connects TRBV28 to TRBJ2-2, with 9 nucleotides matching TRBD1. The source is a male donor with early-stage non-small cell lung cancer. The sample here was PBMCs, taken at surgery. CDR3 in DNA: TGTGCCAGCAGTTTGGATGGGACAGGGAGTTGGGAGCTGTTTTTT. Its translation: CASSLDGTGSWELFF.